The entry that follows covers one TCR beta chain sequence. Clones were read by immunoSEQ multiplex PCR, and TCRdb kept only the in-frame ones, dropping some. This table holds some 90,000 clones, approximately 90% found once. This sample was included in a study of control samples from healthy donors and cancer patients. The receptor comes from a woman aged 25-40 years in good health. What was sequenced was blood.

CDR3 protein: CASSPRRDVNNSPLHF. The CDR3 nucleotides read TGCGCCAGCAGCCCGAGGAGGGACGTGAATAATTCACCCCTCCACTTT. The gene calls are TRBV5-1 and TRBJ1-6; tentatively, D is TRBD1 (5 bases). V lost 4 bases and J lost 5, with 16 bases in between. From germline, CDR1 is SGHRS and CDR2 YFSETQ. This CDR3 has 16 residues.